This record covers a single T cell receptor beta chain. Its antigen is undetermined. The sample holds other DNA sequences that translate to the same CDR3. Using immunoSEQ multiplex PCR, the repertoire was profiled, and TCRdb retains in-frame clones only, with some absent. The sample has 2 million to 3 million clones, 93% seen once. This sample is drawn from a study of shared clonotypes between healthy human individuals. Study-level points and caveats: Estimated richness values were generally larger in naive subsets than in memory subsets.

This CDR3 spans 15 amino acids. Trimming took 0 bases from V and 0 from J, leaving 10 bases between them. Looked up from germline, CDR1 is SGHRS and CDR2 is YFSETQ. The receptor was derived from a young man in good health. Some clones in this sample may be carry-over from other donors' samples. The sample was naive CD4+ T cells from PBMCs. This sample's subset: CD45RA+ positively selected. The chain links TRBV5-1 to TRBJ2-7; TRBD1 or TRBD2 may be the D gene (5 bases each). DNA of the CDR3: TGCGCCAGCAGCTTGGGGGGGTCTAGCTCCTACGAGCAGTACTTC. Translation: CASSLGGSSSYEQYF.